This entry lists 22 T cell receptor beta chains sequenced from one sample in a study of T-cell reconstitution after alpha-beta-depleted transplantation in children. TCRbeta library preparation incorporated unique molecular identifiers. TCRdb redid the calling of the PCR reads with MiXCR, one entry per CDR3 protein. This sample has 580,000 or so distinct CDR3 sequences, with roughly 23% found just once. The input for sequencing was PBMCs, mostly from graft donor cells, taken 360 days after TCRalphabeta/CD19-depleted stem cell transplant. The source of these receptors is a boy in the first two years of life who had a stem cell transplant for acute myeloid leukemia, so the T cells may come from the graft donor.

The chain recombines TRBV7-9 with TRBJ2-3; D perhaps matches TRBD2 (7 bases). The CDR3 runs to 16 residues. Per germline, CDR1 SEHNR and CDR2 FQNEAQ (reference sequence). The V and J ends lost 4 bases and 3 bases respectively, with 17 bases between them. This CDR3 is CASSWRGGAGTDTQYF. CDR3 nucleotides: TGTGCCAGCAGCTGGAGGGGGGGGGCCGGGACAGATACGCAGTATTTT.

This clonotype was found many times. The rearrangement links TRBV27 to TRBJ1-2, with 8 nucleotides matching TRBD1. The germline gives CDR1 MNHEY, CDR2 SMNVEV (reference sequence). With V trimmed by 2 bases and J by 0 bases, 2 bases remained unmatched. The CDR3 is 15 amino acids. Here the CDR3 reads CASSLAQGANYGYTF. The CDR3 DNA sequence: TGTGCCAGCAGTTTAGCACAGGGGGCTAACTATGGCTACACCTTC.

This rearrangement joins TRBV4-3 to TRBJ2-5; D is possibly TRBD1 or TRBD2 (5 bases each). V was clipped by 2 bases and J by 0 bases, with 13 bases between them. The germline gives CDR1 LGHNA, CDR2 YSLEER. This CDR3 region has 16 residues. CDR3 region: CASSQPGPLYQETQYF. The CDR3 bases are TGCGCCAGCAGCCAACCGGGGCCTTTGTACCAAGAGACCCAGTACTTC.

DNA for the CDR3: TGTGCCAGCAGTCTACGTCTAGCGGGGGTAGGCACAGATACGCAGTATTTT. Translating it yields CASSLRLAGVGTDTQYF. This chain joins TRBV28 and TRBJ2-3, with TRBD2 matching 10 bases. The CDR3 spans 17 residues. Germline V gene data show CDR1 as MDHEN and CDR2 as SYDVKM. V dropped 5 bases and J dropped 1; count of bases not matched to a gene: 9.

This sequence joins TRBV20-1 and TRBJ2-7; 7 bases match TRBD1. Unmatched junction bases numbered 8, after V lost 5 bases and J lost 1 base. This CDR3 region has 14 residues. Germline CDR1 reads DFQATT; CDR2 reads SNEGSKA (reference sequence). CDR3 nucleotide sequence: TGCAGTGCTTCCAACCCGGGACAGTCCTACGAGCAGTACGTC. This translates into CSASNPGQSYEQYV.

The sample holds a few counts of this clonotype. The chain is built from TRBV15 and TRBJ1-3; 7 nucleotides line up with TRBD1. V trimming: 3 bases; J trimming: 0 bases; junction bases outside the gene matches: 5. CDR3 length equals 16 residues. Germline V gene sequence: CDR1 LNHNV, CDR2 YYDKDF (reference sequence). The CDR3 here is CATSRDWTGSGNTIYF. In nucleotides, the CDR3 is TGTGCCACCAGCAGGGATTGGACAGGCTCTGGAAACACCATATATTTT. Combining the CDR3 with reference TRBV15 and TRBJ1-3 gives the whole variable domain DAMVIQNPRYQVTQFGKPVTLSCSQTLNHNVMYWYQQKSSQAPKLLFHYYDKDFNNEADTPDNFQSRRPNTSFCFLDIRSPGLGDTAMYLCATSRDWTGSGNTIYFGEGSWLTVV.

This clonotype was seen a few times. The CDR3 DNA reads as TGTGCCAGCAGCTTAGCGCCTCTAGCGGGGGCCAGCAATGAGCAGTTCTTC. This translates into CASSLAPLAGASNEQFF. V and J are TRBV7-2 and TRBJ2-1; 10 bases map to TRBD2. The CDR3 totals 17 residues. V was pared by 0 bases and J by 6 bases, with 8 bases of the junction left unmatched. Germline V gives CDR1 SGHTA, CDR2 FQGNSA.

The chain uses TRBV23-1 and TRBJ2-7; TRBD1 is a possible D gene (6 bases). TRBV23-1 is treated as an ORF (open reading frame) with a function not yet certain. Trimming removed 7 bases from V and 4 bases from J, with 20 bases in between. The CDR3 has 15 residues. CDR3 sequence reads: CASTQNVRGEYEQYV. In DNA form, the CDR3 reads TGCGCCAGCACCCAAAACGTCAGGGGCGAGTACGAGCAGTACGTC.

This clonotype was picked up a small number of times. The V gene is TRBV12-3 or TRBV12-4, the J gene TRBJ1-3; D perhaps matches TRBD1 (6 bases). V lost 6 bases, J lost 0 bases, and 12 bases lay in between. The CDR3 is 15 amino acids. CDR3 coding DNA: TGTGCCAGCAGCCCCGGACAGCACTCTGGAAACACCATATATTTT. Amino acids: CASSPGQHSGNTIYF.

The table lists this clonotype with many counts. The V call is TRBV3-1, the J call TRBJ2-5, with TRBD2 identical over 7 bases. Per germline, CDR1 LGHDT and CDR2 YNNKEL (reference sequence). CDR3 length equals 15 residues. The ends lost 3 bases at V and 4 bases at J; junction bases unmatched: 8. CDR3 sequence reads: CASSHLQGGRETQYF. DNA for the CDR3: TGTGCCAGCAGCCACCTCCAGGGAGGGAGAGAGACCCAGTACTTC.

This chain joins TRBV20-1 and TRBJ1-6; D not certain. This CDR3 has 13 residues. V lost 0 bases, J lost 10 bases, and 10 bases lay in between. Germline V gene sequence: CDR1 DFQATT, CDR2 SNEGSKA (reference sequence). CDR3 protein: CSARDTNRSPLHF. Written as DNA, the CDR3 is TGCAGTGCTAGAGACACCAACAGATCACCCCTCCACTTT.

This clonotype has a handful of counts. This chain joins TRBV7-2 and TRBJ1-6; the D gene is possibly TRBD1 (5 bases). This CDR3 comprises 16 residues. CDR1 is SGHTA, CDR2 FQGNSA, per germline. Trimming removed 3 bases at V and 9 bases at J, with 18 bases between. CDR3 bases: TGTGCCAGCAGCTTCTTTCAAGGGGTGCGCGGTTCACCCCTCCACTTT. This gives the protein CASSFFQGVRGSPLHF.

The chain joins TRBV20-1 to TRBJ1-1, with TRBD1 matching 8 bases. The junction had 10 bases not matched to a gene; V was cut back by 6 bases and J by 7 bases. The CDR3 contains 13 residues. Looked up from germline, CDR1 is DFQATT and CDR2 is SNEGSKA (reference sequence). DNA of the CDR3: TGCAGTGCGGCCCGACAGGGGAGTCGTGAAGCTTTCTTT. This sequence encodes CSAARQGSREAFF.

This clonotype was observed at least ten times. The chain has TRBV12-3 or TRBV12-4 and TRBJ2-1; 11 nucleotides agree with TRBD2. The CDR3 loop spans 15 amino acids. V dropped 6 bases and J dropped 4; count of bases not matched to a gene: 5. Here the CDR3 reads CASSHTSGGYNEQFF. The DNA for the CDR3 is TGTGCCAGCAGCCATACTAGCGGGGGTTACAATGAGCAGTTCTTC.

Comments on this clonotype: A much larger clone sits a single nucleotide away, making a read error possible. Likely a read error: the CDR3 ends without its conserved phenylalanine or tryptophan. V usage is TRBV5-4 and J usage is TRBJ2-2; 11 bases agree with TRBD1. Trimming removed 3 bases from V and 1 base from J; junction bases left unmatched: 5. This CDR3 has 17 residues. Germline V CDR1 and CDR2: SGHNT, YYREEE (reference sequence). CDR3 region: CASSSGTGGLNTGELFL. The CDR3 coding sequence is TGTGCCAGCAGCTCGGGGACAGGGGGTCTGAACACCGGGGAGCTGTTTCTT.

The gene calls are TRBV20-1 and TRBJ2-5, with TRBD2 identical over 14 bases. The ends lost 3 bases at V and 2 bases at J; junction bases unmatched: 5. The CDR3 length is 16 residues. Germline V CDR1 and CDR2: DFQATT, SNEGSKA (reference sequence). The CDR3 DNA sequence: TGCAGTGCTAGGGGGACTAGCGGGAGTTATCAAGAGACCCAGTACTTC. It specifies CSARGTSGSYQETQYF.

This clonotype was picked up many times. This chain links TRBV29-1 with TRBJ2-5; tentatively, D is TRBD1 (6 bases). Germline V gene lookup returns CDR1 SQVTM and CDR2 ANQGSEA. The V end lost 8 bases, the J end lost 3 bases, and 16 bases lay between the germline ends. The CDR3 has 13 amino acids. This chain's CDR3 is CSSEKQGKETQYF. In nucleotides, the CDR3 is TGCAGCTCTGAAAAGCAGGGGAAAGAGACCCAGTACTTC.

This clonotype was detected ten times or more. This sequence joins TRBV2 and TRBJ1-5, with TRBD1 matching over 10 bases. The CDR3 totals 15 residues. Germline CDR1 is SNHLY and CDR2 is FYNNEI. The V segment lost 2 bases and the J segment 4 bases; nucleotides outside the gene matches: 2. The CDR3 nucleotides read TGTGCCAGCAGTGAAAAGGACAGGGGGAATCAGCCCCAGCATTTT. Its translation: CASSEKDRGNQPQHF.

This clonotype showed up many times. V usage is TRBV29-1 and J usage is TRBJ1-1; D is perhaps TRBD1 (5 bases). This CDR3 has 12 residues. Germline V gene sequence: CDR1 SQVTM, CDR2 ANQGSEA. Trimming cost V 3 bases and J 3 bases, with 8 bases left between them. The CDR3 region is CSVEGVHTEAFF. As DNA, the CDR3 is TGCAGCGTTGAGGGGGTACACACTGAAGCTTTCTTT. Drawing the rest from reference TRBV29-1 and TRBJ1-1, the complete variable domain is SAVISQKPSRDICQRGTSLTIQCQVDSQVTMMFWYRQQPGQSLTLIATANQGSEATYESGFVIDKFPISRPNLTFSTLTVSNMSPEDSSIYLCSVEGVHTEAFFGQGTRLTVV.

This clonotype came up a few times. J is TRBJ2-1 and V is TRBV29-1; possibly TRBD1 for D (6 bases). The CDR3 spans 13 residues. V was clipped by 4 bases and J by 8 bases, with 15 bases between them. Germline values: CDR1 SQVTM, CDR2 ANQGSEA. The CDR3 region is CSVVRGFAHEQFF. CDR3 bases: TGCAGCGTTGTAAGGGGGTTCGCCCATGAGCAGTTCTTC.

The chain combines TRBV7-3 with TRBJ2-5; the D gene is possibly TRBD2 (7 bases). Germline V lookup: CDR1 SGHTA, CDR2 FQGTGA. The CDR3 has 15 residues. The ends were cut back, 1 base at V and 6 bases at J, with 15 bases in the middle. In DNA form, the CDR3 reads TGTGCCAGCAGCTTAAGTGGGGGGGCCGGGAAGACCCAGTACTTC. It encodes CASSLSGGAGKTQYF. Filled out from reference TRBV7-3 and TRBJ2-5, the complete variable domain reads GAGVSQTPSNKVTEKGKYVELRCDPISGHTALYWYRQSLGQGPEFLIYFQGTGAADDSGLPNDRFFAVRPEGSVSTLKIQRTERGDSAVYLCASSLSGGAGKTQYFGPGTRLLVL.

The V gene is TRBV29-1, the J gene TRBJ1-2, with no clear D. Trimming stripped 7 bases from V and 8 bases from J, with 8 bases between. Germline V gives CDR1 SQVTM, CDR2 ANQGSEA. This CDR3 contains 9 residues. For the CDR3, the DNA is TGCAGCGCAGCCCCGGGCTACACCTTC. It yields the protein CSAAPGYTF.